This T cell receptor (beta chain) was sequenced in a study of shared clonotypes between healthy human individuals (dated by TCRdb to about 2020). About the full investigation: Three men and two women, aged 18 to 49 years, made up the cohort. Each donor's leukapheresis produced roughly between roughly 0.85 and 9.5 billion PBMCs. To increase sequencing depth and limit assay-specific biases, different laboratories used diverse techniques to prepare libraries and sequence TCR repertoires. The study deeply sequenced blood TCR repertoires of about 5 healthy adults to estimate repertoire size and the extent of clonotype sharing between individuals. For each donor, CD4 naive and CD4 memory were each run on three plates, CD8 naive on two plates, and CD8 memory on one plate.

Using the deep immunoSEQ assay, TCR CDR3 regions were amplified from genomic DNA by multiplex PCR. For each cell subset, the extracted genomic DNA was distributed evenly across all wells of several immunoSEQ 96-well plates, and each plate served as one replicate. For sorted subsets, around 200 ng genomic DNA, equal to about 30,000 T cell genomes, was loaded into each replicate PCR. The purified libraries were quantified using a Qubit 3.0 fluorometer, sized with a Bioanalyzer 2100, and then quantified again using the KAPA Library Quantification kit. Every immunoSEQ 96-well plate was sequenced on a separate single-read 150-cycle Illumina NextSeq 550 flow cell. The original pipeline was this. Because only junctional sequences without quality scores were contained in the immunoSEQ output, filtering matching that applied to full-length reads could not be performed. To assign V/J genes and CDR3, sequences were annotated against IMGT germline references using PyIR, a Python wrapper for IgBLAST v1.9. Reads were removed for weak V/J assignments (E-value above 1e-6), missing CDR3, stop codons, out-of-frame junctions, or ambiguous translated residues. V3J clonotypes were defined as sequences sharing the same inferred V gene, J gene, and CDR3 amino acid sequence. Percentage overlap between repertoires was computed as shared unique clonotypes divided by the size of the smaller repertoire. RTK rarefaction, the Chao1 estimator, and Recon v2.1 estimates of unobserved clonotypes were used to assess repertoire richness. Generation probabilities were computed with OLGA for all TCRbeta clonotypes obtained by the gDNA method from a handful of donors. The clones in this table, taken by TCRdb from immuneACCESS, are in-frame only. Not every clone is retained; where verified, under half of the shortfall comes from an unresolved V gene, and the cause of the rest is unknown. V and J calls and clone size are as listed in that table; D and trimming were resolved from the DNA. The sample table contains hundreds of thousands of clones; only one count was recorded for 90% to 95% of them. About 0.11% of the sample lies in the top ten.

V is shortened by 9 bases, J by 7 bases, and the region joining them spans 6 bases. The CDR3 measures 10 amino acids from cysteine to phenylalanine. Only the CDR3 portion is preserved as DNA: 30 bases, with reading frame beginning at the first base. According to the germline V gene (reference sequence), CDR1 reads LNHDA and CDR2 reads SQIVND. Broad study findings and their caveats: Sampling was limited to blood, and TCR repertoires in tissue likely differ from TCR repertoires in blood. Incomplete sequencing was indicated by rarefaction of sorted-subset datasets, despite the large sequencing depth. Around 5% of naive CD4, 3% to 3.5% of naive CD8, roughly 2.4% of memory CD4, and around 0.4% of memory CD8 clonotypes were shared across several donors. Because the study included only a small number of donors, the genetic and exposure-history diversity represented was limited. Higher generation probabilities were observed for clonotypes shared by all four sorted-subset donors than for non-shared clonotypes. Pairwise subsampling led to the expectation that sequencing depth would affect the degree of clonotype sharing among donors. Estimated clonotype richness was generally larger for naive than for memory subsets.

For this clone: Its antigen is still unknown. No much larger clone exists at a distance of one base, and base qualities are not known.

CD8 naive samples were CD45RO-negative cells positively selected for CCR7, giving a CD45RA+CCR7+ population that excluded TemRA cells. The donors were healthy, HIV-negative adults with no recently reported acute infections or vaccinations. All donors were Caucasian adults living in Nashville, Tennessee, USA. Blood was collected by leukapheresis, and PBMCs were isolated by Ficoll-Histopaque density gradient centrifugation and then cryopreserved in liquid nitrogen vapor phase. Purity and quantity of every magnetically sorted T cell population were checked by analytical flow cytometry. Genomic DNA was isolated from each sorted fraction and quantified by UV absorbance on a Nanodrop 2000c.

The chain couples TRBV19 to TRBJ2-2; a confident D gene designation cannot be given. The sequenced material came from naive CD8+ T cells sorted from blood. The sample's cell subset or site label, decoded: CD45RA+CCR7+. The sequence was collected from a woman aged 30 to 39 in good health. The DNA is as follows: TGTGCCAGCTCCCGCGGGGAGCTGTTTTTT. This is translated as CASSRGELFF.